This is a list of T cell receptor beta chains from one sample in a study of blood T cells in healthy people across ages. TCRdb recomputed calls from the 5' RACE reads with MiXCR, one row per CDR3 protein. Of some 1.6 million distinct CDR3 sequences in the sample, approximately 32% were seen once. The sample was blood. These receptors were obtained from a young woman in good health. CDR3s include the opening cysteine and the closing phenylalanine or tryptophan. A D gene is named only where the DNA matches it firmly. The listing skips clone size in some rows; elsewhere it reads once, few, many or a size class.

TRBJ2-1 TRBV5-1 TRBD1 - CASSLNPGGAYNEQFF TGCGCCAGCAGCTTAAACCCAGGGGGCGCCTACAATGAGCAGTTCTTC
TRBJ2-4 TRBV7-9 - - CASSQTSAAKNIQYF TGTGCCAGCAGCCAGACTAGTGCGGCCAAAAACATTCAGTACTTC
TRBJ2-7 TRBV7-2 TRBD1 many CASSLEQGRDEQYF TGTGCCAGCAGCTTGGAACAGGGGCGGGACGAGCAGTACTTC
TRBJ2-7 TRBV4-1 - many CASSQLRDSYYEQYF TGCGCCAGCAGCCAACTCCGGGACTCTTATTACGAGCAGTACTTC
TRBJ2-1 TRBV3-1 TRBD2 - CASSQGLAGASYYNEQFF TGTGCCAGCAGCCAAGGACTAGCGGGGGCCTCATACTACAATGAGCAGTTCTTC
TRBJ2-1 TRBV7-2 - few CASSLAPQLVYSYNEQFF TGTGCCAGCAGCTTAGCGCCTCAACTAGTTTACTCCTACAATGAGCAGTTCTTC
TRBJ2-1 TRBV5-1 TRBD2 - CASSLTTSDSYNEQFF TGCGCCAGCAGCTTGACGACTAGCGACTCCTACAATGAGCAGTTCTTC
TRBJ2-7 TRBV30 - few CAWSSGDYEQYF TGTGCCTGGAGTTCCGGGGACTACGAGCAGTACTTC
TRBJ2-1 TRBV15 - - CATSLERMGNEQFF TGTGCCACCAGCCTAGAAAGGATGGGCAATGAGCAGTTCTTC
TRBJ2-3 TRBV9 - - CASSVAGNQNTDTQYF TGTGCCAGCAGCGTCGCCGGGAACCAAAACACAGATACGCAGTATTTT
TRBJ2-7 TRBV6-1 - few CASSESGRYEQYF TGTGCCAGCAGTGAATCCGGACGATACGAGCAGTACTTC
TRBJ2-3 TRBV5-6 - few CASSHWRGGSTDTQYF TGTGCCAGCAGCCACTGGAGGGGGGGCTCTACAGATACGCAGTATTTT
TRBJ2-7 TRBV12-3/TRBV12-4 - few CASQRGPSSYEQYF TGTGCCAGTCAACGGGGGCCCAGCTCCTACGAGCAGTACTTC
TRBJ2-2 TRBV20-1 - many CSAWTGNTGELFF TGCAGTGCCTGGACTGGCAACACCGGGGAGCTGTTTTTT
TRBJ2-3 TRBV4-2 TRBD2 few CASSPKISGTTRTDTQYF TGTGCCAGCAGCCCAAAAATTTCCGGGACTACACGGACAGATACGCAGTATTTT
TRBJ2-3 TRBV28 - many CASSPIGDTQYF TGTGCCAGCAGTCCGATTGGAGATACGCAGTATTTT
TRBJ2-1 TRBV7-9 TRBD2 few CASSLARLADNNEQFF TGTGCCAGCAGCTTAGCGCGGCTAGCGGATAACAATGAGCAGTTCTTC
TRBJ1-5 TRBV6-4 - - CASSIYSGQPQHF TGTGCCAGCAGTATCTATTCGGGACAGCCCCAGCATTTT
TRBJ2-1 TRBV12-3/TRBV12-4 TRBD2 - CASSRLAGLPQFF TGTGCCAGCAGTCGTCTAGCGGGGTTACCCCAGTTCTTC
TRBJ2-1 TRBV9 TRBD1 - CASSVARTGSEDEQFF TGTGCCAGCAGCGTAGCGAGGACAGGGTCTGAGGATGAGCAGTTCTTC
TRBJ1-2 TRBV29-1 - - CSVEDKGLYGYTF TGCAGCGTTGAAGACAAGGGGTTATATGGCTACACCTTC
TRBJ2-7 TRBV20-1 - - CSFRRRASMFYEQYF TGCAGTTTTCGACGGCGAGCGTCCATGTTCTACGAGCAGTACTTC
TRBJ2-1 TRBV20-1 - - CSAREGRGMGAYNEQFF TGCAGTGCTAGAGAGGGACGAGGCATGGGGGCGTACAATGAGCAGTTCTTC
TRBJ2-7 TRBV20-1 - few CSFRGGGAYEQYF TGCAGTTTCCGCGGTGGAGGGGCCTACGAGCAGTACTTC
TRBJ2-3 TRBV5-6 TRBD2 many CASSLSGATDTQYF TGTGCCAGCAGCCTCAGCGGGGCTACAGATACGCAGTATTTT
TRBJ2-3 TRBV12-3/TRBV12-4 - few CASSPQGAGGSTDTQYF TGTGCCAGCAGTCCCCAGGGGGCGGGGGGAAGCACAGATACGCAGTATTTT
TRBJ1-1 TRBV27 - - CASRLGRQSGAFF TGTGCCAGCAGGCTGGGACGGCAATCAGGAGCTTTCTTT
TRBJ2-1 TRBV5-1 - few CASSLGAGVLNEQFF TGCGCCAGCAGCTTGGGCGCAGGGGTACTGAATGAGCAGTTCTTC